This is a list of T cell receptor beta chains from one sample in a study of OX40 agonist ivuxolimab in advanced cancers. Assay: immunoSEQ multiplex PCR; the TCRdb copy retains only in-frame clones and omits some. This table holds around 48,000 clones, over 60% found once. The sequences come from CD4+ or CD8+ T cells sorted from blood, collected in a trial of the OX40 agonist ivuxolimab. The origin of the receptors is an adult with an advanced solid tumor such as melanoma, head and neck, liver or kidney cancer. Both conserved end residues are part of each CDR3. D genes are given only for firm matches. Size tells how often a clone was seen (once, few, many) or the class of an expanded clone, and some rows leave it out.

J: TRBJ2-5; V: TRBV29-1; size: few; length: 15; D: .; DNA: TGCAGCGTTGAAGGGGGCAGGGGCCATCAAGAGACCCAGTACTTC; CDR3: CSVEGGRGHQETQYF
J: TRBJ1-5; V: TRBV25-1; size: .; length: 13; D: .; DNA: TGTGCCAGCAGTGATGGGGGGTCGGGGCCCCAGCATTTT; CDR3: CASSDGGSGPQHF
J: TRBJ2-5; V: TRBV18; size: .; length: 15; D: TRBD1; DNA: TGTGCCAGCTCACCACCGTCCAGGGGGCAAGAGACCCAGTACTTC; CDR3: CASSPPSRGQETQYF
J: TRBJ2-1; V: TRBV28; size: .; length: 12; D: .; DNA: TGTGCCAGCAGTTTATTGGCAGGTGAGCAGTTCTTC; CDR3: CASSLLAGEQFF
J: TRBJ1-5; V: TRBV5-1; size: .; length: 14; D: TRBD1; DNA: TGCGCCAGCAGCTTGGACCAGGGGGGTCAGCCCCAGCATTTT; CDR3: CASSLDQGGQPQHF
J: TRBJ2-4; V: TRBV5-1; size: .; length: 14; D: .; DNA: TGCGCCAGCAGCGTAGCCGTCGGGGGCAACATTCAGTACTTC; CDR3: CASSVAVGGNIQYF
J: TRBJ2-5; V: TRBV5-4; size: .; length: 14; D: TRBD1; DNA: TGTGCCAGCAGCCGGGGACAGGGAGAGGAGACCCAGTACTTC; CDR3: CASSRGQGEETQYF
J: TRBJ1-3; V: TRBV4-2; size: .; length: 15; D: .; DNA: TGTGCCAGCAGCCAAGATGGGAGACAGTCGAACACCATATATTTT; CDR3: CASSQDGRQSNTIYF
J: TRBJ1-5; V: TRBV23-1; size: .; length: 17; D: .; DNA: TGCGCCAGCAGTCAAGCCATCCGAGGACAGACCAATCAGCCCCAGCATTTT; CDR3: CASSQAIRGQTNQPQHF
J: TRBJ2-1; V: TRBV5-8; size: .; length: 15; D: TRBD2; DNA: TGTGCCAGCAGCTTTAGCGGGAGCTCCTACAATGAGCAGTTCTTC; CDR3: CASSFSGSSYNEQFF
J: TRBJ2-7; V: TRBV6-5; size: .; length: 13; D: .; DNA: TGTGCCAGCAGCAGACCGACGGACTACGAGCAGTACTTC; CDR3: CASSRPTDYEQYF
J: TRBJ2-7; V: TRBV2; size: .; length: 14; D: TRBD2; DNA: TGTGCCAGCAGTACCGGGACTAGGTTTAACGAGCAGTACTTC; CDR3: CASSTGTRFNEQYF